The sequence of this T cell receptor (beta chain) was determined in a study of shared clonotypes between healthy human individuals. Findings of the study overall: In four donors, around 5% of naive CD4 clonotypes appeared in common.

A remark on this clone: Its antigen is currently unknown.

Negatively enriched CD4+ T cells were divided by CD45RA into naive and memory. Sequencing was performed with immunoSEQ multiplex PCR; in TCRdb, only in-frame clones are kept and a portion is missing. The sample lists about 1 million clones; about 77% were seen once. Per the germline V gene, CDR1 is SEHNR and CDR2 is FQNEAQ (reference sequence). The CDR3 runs to 15 residues. V gave up 8 bases and J gave up 3 bases; unmatched junction bases: 9. Sequencing was performed on memory CD4+ T cells sorted from blood. Subset of the sample: CD45RA-negative fraction. The source of this sequence is a man aged 18 to 29 in good health. The V gene is TRBV7-9, the J gene TRBJ2-5, with 10 bases identical to TRBD2. This CDR3 is CASASGSYKEETQYF. CDR3 coding DNA: TGTGCCAGCGCTAGCGGGAGTTATAAGGAAGAGACCCAGTACTTC.